This is a list of T cell receptor beta chains from one sample in a study of neurological immune-mediated disorders. MiXCR, applied by TCRdb to the 5' RACE reads, yields one record per CDR3 protein. Of some 37,000 distinct CDR3 sequences listed, 3.2% are singletons. Sequencing was carried out using PBMCs. The receptor source for this set is a woman aged 55-69 years with multiple sclerosis. Both conserved end residues are part of each CDR3. The D gene is left open where the match is weak. Clone size is not always given. Where it is, it says once, few, many or a class for expanded clones.

d_call,v_call,j_call,clone_size,cdr3_nt,cdr3_aa
TRBD1,TRBV20-1,TRBJ1-1,many,TGCAGTGCTAGTCGACAGGGGAACGCTGAAGCTTTCTTT,CSASRQGNAEAFF
NA,TRBV10-3,TRBJ1-1,few,TGTGCCATCAGTGAGTCTGCAGGGAGATTGACTGAAGCTTTCTTT,CAISESAGRLTEAFF
TRBD1,TRBV2,TRBJ1-4,many,TGTGCCAGCAGCGCCCCCCAGGGGGGGGCTGAAAAACTGTTTTTT,CASSAPQGGAEKLFF
TRBD1,TRBV20-1,TRBJ1-2,many,TGCAGTGCTCAAAGACAGGGGGGAATACATGGCTACACCTTC,CSAQRQGGIHGYTF
NA,TRBV6-4,TRBJ2-1,many,TGTGCCAGCACCCGGGACCCTAACTCCTACAATGAGCAGTTCTTC,CASTRDPNSYNEQFF
NA,TRBV5-1,TRBJ1-5,many,TGCGCCAGCAGCGTCGAAGGGCAGCCCAATCAGCCCCAGCATTTT,CASSVEGQPNQPQHF
NA,TRBV9,TRBJ1-2,many,TGTGCCAGCAGCGTAGATCACGGACTTAACTATGGCTACACCTTC,CASSVDHGLNYGYTF
TRBD1,TRBV6-5,TRBJ1-1,many,TGTGCCAGCAGTTGGGGCGGGACAGGGAACACTGAAGCTTTCTTT,CASSWGGTGNTEAFF
NA,TRBV20-1,TRBJ1-2,many,TGCAGTGCTTCCACTCCTAACTATGGCTACACCTTC,CSASTPNYGYTF
TRBD2,TRBV20-1,TRBJ2-1,many,TGCAGTGCTAGATCCCTTTCTCTAGCGGGGGGACTCTTCGACAATGAGCAGTTCTTC,CSARSLSLAGGLFDNEQFF
NA,TRBV7-2,TRBJ2-7,many,TGTGCCAGCAGCTTAGTGCGGAACCCGGTCGAGCAGTACTTC,CASSLVRNPVEQYF
TRBD1,TRBV6-6,TRBJ1-1,many,TGTGCCAGCAGTAAACAGGGGACGCTCACTGAAGCTTTCTTT,CASSKQGTLTEAFF
TRBD1,TRBV20-1,TRBJ2-1,many,TGCAGTGCTAGAGGATCGACAGGGAACTCCTACAATGAGCAGTTCTTC,CSARGSTGNSYNEQFF
NA,TRBV25-1,TRBJ2-7,many,TGTGCCAGCAGTGAGACAGCAGGCAGGTACTACGAGCAGTACTTC,CASSETAGRYYEQYF
NA,TRBV12-3/TRBV12-4,TRBJ2-2,many,TGTGCCAGCAGCACAGACGGGACACCGAACACCGGGGAGCTGTTTTTT,CASSTDGTPNTGELFF
TRBD1,TRBV12-3/TRBV12-4,TRBJ1-1,many,TGTGCCAGCAGCCAACAAGGGACAGTAGTTGAAGCTTTCTTT,CASSQQGTVVEAFF
TRBD1,TRBV19,TRBJ1-2,many,TGTGCCAGTAGTCCGCCGGGACAGGGAATATCGGGGTATGGCTACACCTTC,CASSPPGQGISGYGYTF
NA,TRBV11-2,TRBJ1-1,many,TGTGCCAGCAGCTTAGTTAGACAGGTGAACACTGAAGCTTTCTTT,CASSLVRQVNTEAFF
TRBD2,TRBV6-4,TRBJ2-3,many,TGTGCCAGCAGCCCGGCTAGCGGGGCATCAGATACGCAGTATTTT,CASSPASGASDTQYF
TRBD2,TRBV5-1,TRBJ2-3,many,TGCGCCAGCAGCTTGGCGAGCGGGGCGGCAGATACGCAGTATTTT,CASSLASGAADTQYF
NA,TRBV12-3/TRBV12-4,TRBJ2-7,many,TGTGCCAGCAGTCCCGCCCTTACCGAGCAGTACTTC,CASSPALTEQYF
NA,TRBV18,TRBJ2-1,many,TGTGCCAGCTCACCCCGAGAGGCATACAATGAGCAGTTCTTC,CASSPREAYNEQFF
NA,TRBV11-2,TRBJ2-5,many,TGTGCCAGCAGCTTAGAGATGAGGGGGGGACGGCAAGAGACCCAGTACTTC,CASSLEMRGGRQETQYF
NA,TRBV12-3/TRBV12-4,TRBJ2-6,many,TGTGCCAGCAGTTTATCCGCGTCGGGGGCCAACGTCCTGACTTTC,CASSLSASGANVLTF
TRBD2,TRBV9,TRBJ2-1,many,TGTGCCAGCAGCCTGAAGGGACTAGCGGGGGGGCGTGAGCAGTTCTTC,CASSLKGLAGGREQFF
NA,TRBV5-1,TRBJ2-1,many,TGCGCCAGCAGCACCCCCAGATTGGGGGGCTACAATGAGCAGTTCTTC,CASSTPRLGGYNEQFF
NA,TRBV7-2,TRBJ1-2,many,TGTGCCAGCAGCCCTACGTCTCCCCTAGGATACGGCTACACCTTC,CASSPTSPLGYGYTF
TRBD1,TRBV11-3,TRBJ2-2,many,TGTGCCAGCAGCCAACGGGACAGGGCGAACACCGGGGAGCTGTTTTTT,CASSQRDRANTGELFF
NA,TRBV20-1,TRBJ1-3,many,TGCAGTGCTACCCCCGATGGGGCTGGGGACACCATATATTTT,CSATPDGAGDTIYF
NA,TRBV6-5,TRBJ1-1,NA,TGTGCCAGCAGTCTACAGGAGTCGAACACTGAAGCTTTCTTT,CASSLQESNTEAFF
NA,TRBV20-1,TRBJ1-1,many,TGCAGTGCTACCAGGGGCACTGAAGCTTTCTTT,CSATRGTEAFF
NA,TRBV12-3/TRBV12-4,TRBJ1-1,many,TGTGCCAGCAGTTTAAAAGTTGAAGCTTTCTTT,CASSLKVEAFF
NA,TRBV7-2,TRBJ2-1,many,TGTGCCAGCAGCTTCGGAGGGGGTGCGGAGCAGTTCTTC,CASSFGGGAEQFF
NA,TRBV5-1,TRBJ1-5,many,TGCGCCAGCCCCCTCATATTTCATAGCAATCAGCCCCAGCATTTT,CASPLIFHSNQPQHF
NA,TRBV5-1,TRBJ2-6,many,TGCGCCAGCAGCTTGGACTTATGGGGGCAGGTCCTCTCTGGGGCCAACGTCCTGACTTTC,CASSLDLWGQVLSGANVLTF
NA,TRBV20-1,TRBJ1-5,few,TGCAGTGCTAAAGTGCGAGGGGGAACCAATAAGACCCAGAATTTT,CSAKVRGGTNKTQNF
NA,TRBV5-1,TRBJ2-2,many,TGCGCCAGCAGCTTCACGCAGGGAGGAGGCACCGGGGAGCTGTTTTTT,CASSFTQGGGTGELFF
NA,TRBV7-8,TRBJ2-7,many,TGTGCCAGCAGCTTACAACCCTACGAGCAGTACTTC,CASSLQPYEQYF
NA,TRBV6-6,TRBJ1-2,many,TGTGCCAGCAGTGGGGACTCTTCATATGGCTACACCTTC,CASSGDSSYGYTF
TRBD2,TRBV7-9,TRBJ2-1,many,TGTGCCAGCAGCTTGGGTCCTAGCGGGGGGACCTACAATGAGCAGTTCTTC,CASSLGPSGGTYNEQFF
NA,TRBV7-2,TRBJ1-1,many,TGTGCCAGCAGCTCCGACTCGAACACTGAAGCTTTCTTT,CASSSDSNTEAFF
TRBD1,TRBV7-6,TRBJ1-6,many,TGTGCCAGCAGCCGAACGGGACAGACTAATAATTCACCCCTCCACTTT,CASSRTGQTNNSPLHF
NA,TRBV15,TRBJ2-5,many,TGTGCCACCAGCAGAGCTATACAAGAGACCCAGTACTTC,CATSRAIQETQYF
NA,TRBV12-3/TRBV12-4,TRBJ1-2,many,TGTGCCAGCAGTTTGTCGGGTGCTAACTATGGCTACACCTTC,CASSLSGANYGYTF
NA,TRBV7-9,TRBJ1-6,many,TGTGCCAGCAGCTTATGGGCCAGTTCACCCCTCCACTTT,CASSLWASSPLHF
NA,TRBV20-1,TRBJ2-7,many,TGCAGTGCTAGTCCGGACACCGGGGGCTACGAGCAGTACTTC,CSASPDTGGYEQYF
NA,TRBV5-1,TRBJ1-5,many,TGCGCCAGCAGCTTGCCAGCAGAGGGTCAGCCCCAGCATTTT,CASSLPAEGQPQHF
NA,TRBV4-1,TRBJ2-5,many,TGCGCCAGCAGCCAAGGTCGCGTTGGGTACTTC,CASSQGRVGYF
NA,TRBV29-1,TRBJ1-2,many,TGCAGCGTTGAATATCGTCGTGGGGTGGGGGGCCATCGCTACACCTTC,CSVEYRRGVGGHRYTF
NA,TRBV20-1,TRBJ1-3,many,TGCAGTGCTAGAGATCATGGAGACACCATATATTTT,CSARDHGDTIYF
NA,TRBV29-1,TRBJ1-1,many,TGCAGCGTTGGAGTGGCTAACACTGAAGCTTTCTTT,CSVGVANTEAFF
NA,TRBV12-3/TRBV12-4,TRBJ1-6,many,TGTGCCAGCAGCTCCCGACAGGAGCTTAATTCACCCCTCCACTTT,CASSSRQELNSPLHF
NA,TRBV10-1,TRBJ2-1,many,TGCGCCAGCAGTGATGGCTTTTCAACGGCCTACAATGAGCAGTTCTTC,CASSDGFSTAYNEQFF
NA,TRBV20-1,TRBJ1-5,many,TGCAGTGCCACGGACGCTCAAAACAATCAGCCCCAGCATTTT,CSATDAQNNQPQHF